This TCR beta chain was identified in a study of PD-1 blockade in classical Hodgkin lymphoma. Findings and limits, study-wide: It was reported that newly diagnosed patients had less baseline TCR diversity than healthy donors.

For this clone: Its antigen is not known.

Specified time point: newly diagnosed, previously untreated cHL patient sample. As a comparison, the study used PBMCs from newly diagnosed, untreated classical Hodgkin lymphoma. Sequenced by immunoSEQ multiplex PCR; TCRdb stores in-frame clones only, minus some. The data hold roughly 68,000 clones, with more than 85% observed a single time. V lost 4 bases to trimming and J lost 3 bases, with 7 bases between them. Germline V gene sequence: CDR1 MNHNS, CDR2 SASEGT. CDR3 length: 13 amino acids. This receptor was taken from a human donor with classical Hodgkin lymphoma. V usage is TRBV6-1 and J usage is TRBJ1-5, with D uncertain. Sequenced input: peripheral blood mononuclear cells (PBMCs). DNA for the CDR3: TGTGCCAGCAGTGGACGGAACAATCAGCCCCAGCATTTT. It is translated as CASSGRNNQPQHF.